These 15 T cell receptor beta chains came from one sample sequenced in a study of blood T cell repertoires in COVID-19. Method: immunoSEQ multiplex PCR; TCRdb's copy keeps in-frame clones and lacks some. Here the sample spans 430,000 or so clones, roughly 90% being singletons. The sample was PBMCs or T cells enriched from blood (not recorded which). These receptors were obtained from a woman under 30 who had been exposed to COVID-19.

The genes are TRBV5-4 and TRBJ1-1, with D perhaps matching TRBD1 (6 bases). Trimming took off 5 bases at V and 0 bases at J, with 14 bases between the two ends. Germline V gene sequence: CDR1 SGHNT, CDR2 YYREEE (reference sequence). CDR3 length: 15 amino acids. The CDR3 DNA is TGTGCCAGCAGTCCACAACAGGGTATGAACACTGAAGCTTTCTTT. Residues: CASSPQQGMNTEAFF.

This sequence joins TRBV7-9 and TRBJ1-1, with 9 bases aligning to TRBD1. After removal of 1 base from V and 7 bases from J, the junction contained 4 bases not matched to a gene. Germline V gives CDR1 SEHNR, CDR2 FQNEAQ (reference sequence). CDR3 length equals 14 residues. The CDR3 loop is CASSLEGQGNEAFF. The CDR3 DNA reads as TGTGCCAGCAGCTTAGAGGGACAGGGTAATGAAGCTTTCTTT.

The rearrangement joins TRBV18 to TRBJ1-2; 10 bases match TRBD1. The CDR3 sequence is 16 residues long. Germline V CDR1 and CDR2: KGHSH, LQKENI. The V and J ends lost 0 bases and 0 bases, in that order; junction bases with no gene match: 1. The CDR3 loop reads CASSPPGQGSNYGYTF. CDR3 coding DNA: TGTGCCAGCTCACCACCGGGACAGGGGTCTAACTATGGCTACACCTTC. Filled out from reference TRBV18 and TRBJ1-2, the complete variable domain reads NAGVMQNPRHLVRRRGQEARLRCSPMKGHSHVYWYRQLPEEGLKFMVYLQKENIIDESGMPKERFSAEFPKEGPSILRIQQVVRGDSAAYFCASSPPGQGSNYGYTFGSGTRLTVV.

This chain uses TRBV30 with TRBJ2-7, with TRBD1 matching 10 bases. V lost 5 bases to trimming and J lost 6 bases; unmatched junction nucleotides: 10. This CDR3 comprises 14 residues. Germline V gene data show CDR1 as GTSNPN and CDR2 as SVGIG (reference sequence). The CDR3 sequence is CAWGTGVPLGEQYF. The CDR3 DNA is TGTGCCTGGGGGACAGGGGTCCCCTTAGGCGAGCAGTACTTC. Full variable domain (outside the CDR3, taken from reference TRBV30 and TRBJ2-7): SQTIHQWPATLVQPVGSPLSLECTVEGTSNPNLYWYRQAAGRGLQLLFYSVGIGQISSEVPQNLSASRPQDRQFILSSKKLLLSDSGFYLCAWGTGVPLGEQYFGPGTRLTVT.

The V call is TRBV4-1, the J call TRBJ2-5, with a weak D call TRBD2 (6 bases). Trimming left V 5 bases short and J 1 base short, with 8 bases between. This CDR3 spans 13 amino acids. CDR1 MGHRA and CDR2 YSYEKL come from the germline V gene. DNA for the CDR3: TGCGCCAGCAGCTTAGCGGTCCAAGAGACCCAGTACTTC. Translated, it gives CASSLAVQETQYF.

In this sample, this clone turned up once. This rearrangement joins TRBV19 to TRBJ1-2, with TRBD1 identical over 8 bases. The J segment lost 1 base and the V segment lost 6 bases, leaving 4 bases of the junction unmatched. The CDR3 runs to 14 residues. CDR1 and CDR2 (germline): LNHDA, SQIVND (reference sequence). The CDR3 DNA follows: TGTGCCAGTAGGACGACAGGGGTTAACTATGGCTACACCTTC. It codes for CASRTTGVNYGYTF.

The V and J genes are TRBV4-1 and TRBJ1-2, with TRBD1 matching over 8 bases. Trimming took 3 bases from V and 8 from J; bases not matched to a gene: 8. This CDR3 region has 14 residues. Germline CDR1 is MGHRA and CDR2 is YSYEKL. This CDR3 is CASSHNQGAQGYTF. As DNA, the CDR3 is TGCGCCAGCAGCCATAACCAGGGGGCGCAAGGCTACACCTTC.

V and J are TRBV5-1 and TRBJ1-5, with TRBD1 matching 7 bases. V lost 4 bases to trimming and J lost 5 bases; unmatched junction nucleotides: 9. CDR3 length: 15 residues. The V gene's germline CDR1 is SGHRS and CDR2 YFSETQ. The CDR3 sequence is CASSASTGFDQPQHF. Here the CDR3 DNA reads TGCGCCAGCAGCGCCTCGACAGGGTTCGATCAGCCCCAGCATTTT.

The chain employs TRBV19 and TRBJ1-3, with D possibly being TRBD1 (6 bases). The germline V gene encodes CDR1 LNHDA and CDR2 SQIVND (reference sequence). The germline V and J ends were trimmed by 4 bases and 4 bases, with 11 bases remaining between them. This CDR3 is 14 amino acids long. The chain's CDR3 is CASSTTGPGNTIYF. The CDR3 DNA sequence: TGTGCCAGTAGTACTACAGGGCCAGGAAACACCATATATTTT.

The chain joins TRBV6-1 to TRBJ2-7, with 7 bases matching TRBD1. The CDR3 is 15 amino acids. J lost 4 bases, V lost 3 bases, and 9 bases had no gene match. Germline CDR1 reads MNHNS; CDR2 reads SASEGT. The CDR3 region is CASSEDRTGNYEQYF. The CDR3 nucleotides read TGTGCCAGCAGTGAGGACAGGACGGGCAATTACGAGCAGTACTTC.

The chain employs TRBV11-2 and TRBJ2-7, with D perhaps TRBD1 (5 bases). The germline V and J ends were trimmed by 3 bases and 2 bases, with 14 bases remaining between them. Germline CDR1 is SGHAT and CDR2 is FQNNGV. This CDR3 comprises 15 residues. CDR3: CASSLMSSRAYEQYF. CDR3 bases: TGTGCCAGCAGCTTGATGTCATCCAGGGCCTACGAGCAGTACTTC.

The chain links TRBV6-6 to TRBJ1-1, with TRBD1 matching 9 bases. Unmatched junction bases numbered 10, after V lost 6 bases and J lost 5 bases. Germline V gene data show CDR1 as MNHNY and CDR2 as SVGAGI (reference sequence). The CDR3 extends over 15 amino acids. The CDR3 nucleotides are TGTGCCAGCAGCCTCACGACACAGGGGGCAACTGAAGCTTTCTTT. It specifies CASSLTTQGATEAFF.

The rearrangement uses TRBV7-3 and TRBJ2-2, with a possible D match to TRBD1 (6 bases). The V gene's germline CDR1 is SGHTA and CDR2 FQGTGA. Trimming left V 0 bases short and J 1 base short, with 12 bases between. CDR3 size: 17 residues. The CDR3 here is CASSLTPQGQNTGELFF. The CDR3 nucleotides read TGTGCCAGCAGCTTAACCCCCCAGGGACAGAACACCGGGGAGCTGTTTTTT.

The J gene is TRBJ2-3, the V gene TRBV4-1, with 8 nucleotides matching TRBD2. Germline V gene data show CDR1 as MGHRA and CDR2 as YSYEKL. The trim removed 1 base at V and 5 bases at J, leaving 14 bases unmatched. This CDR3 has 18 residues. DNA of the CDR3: TGCGCCAGCAGCCAAGTTGCCCTACTAGCGGAGGGCGGAGATACGCAGTATTTT. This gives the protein CASSQVALLAEGGDTQYF.

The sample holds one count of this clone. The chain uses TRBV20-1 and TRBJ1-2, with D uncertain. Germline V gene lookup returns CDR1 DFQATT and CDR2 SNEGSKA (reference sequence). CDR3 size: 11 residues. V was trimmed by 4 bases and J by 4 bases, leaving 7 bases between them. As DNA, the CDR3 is TGCAGTGCTAAGCAAGTCTATGGCTACACCTTC. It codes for CSAKQVYGYTF.